The rows below give T cell receptor beta chains drawn from one sample of a study of beta chain features in type 1 diabetes. Sequenced by immunoSEQ multiplex PCR; TCRdb stores in-frame clones only, minus some. The sample carries just over 15,000 clones, less than 50% recorded once. Sequenced input: stem cell memory CD4+ T cells from blood. The receptors derive from a woman between 40 and 55 years old in good health. Both conserved end residues are part of each CDR3. Fields, in order: J gene, clone size, V gene, D gene, CDR3 length, CDR3 DNA, CDR3 protein. D genes are given only for firm matches. Not all rows give a size; the values are once, few, many and, for expanded clones, a class.

j_gene: TRBJ2-7
abundance: few
v_gene: TRBV28
d_gene: .
len: 14
CDR3nt: TGTGCCAGCAGTTTGGGCGGGTTCTCCTACGAGCAGTACTTC
CDR3aa: CASSLGGFSYEQYF

j_gene: TRBJ2-1
abundance: .
v_gene: TRBV14
d_gene: TRBD2
len: 18
CDR3nt: TGTGCCAGCAGCCTCCTAAGAAGGGGACTAGCGGGATACAATGAGCAGTTCTTC
CDR3aa: CASSLLRRGLAGYNEQFF

j_gene: TRBJ2-2
abundance: .
v_gene: TRBV14
d_gene: .
len: 16
CDR3nt: TGTGCCAGCAGCCAAGAGATGTTAGGAGTCACCGGGGAGCTGTTTTTT
CDR3aa: CASSQEMLGVTGELFF

j_gene: TRBJ1-2
abundance: .
v_gene: TRBV10-1
d_gene: .
len: 12
CDR3nt: TGCGCCAGCAGTGAGTCGTGGGGGCAGGACACCTTC
CDR3aa: CASSESWGQDTF

j_gene: TRBJ1-1
abundance: few
v_gene: TRBV5-4
d_gene: .
len: 11
CDR3nt: TGTGCCAGCAGCCAACAGCATGAAGCTTTCTTT
CDR3aa: CASSQQHEAFF

j_gene: TRBJ1-1
abundance: once
v_gene: TRBV5-6
d_gene: .
len: 13
CDR3nt: TGTGCCAGCTCCCTTTTAGGGAGGACTGAAGCTTTCTTT
CDR3aa: CASSLLGRTEAFF

j_gene: TRBJ2-7
abundance: .
v_gene: TRBV6-5
d_gene: .
len: 14
CDR3nt: TGTGCCACCCGCGGGGCCCTTACAGCCCACGAGCAGTACTTC
CDR3aa: CATRGALTAHEQYF

j_gene: TRBJ2-5
abundance: .
v_gene: TRBV29-1
d_gene: TRBD2
len: 15
CDR3nt: TGCAGCTTTAGCCAAGGGACTAGCGGGGGGGAGACCCAGTACTTC
CDR3aa: CSFSQGTSGGETQYF

j_gene: TRBJ2-7
abundance: .
v_gene: TRBV6-1
d_gene: TRBD1
len: 15
CDR3nt: TGTGCCAGCAGTAATGGACAGGGGCTACCCTACGAGCAGTACTTC
CDR3aa: CASSNGQGLPYEQYF

j_gene: TRBJ2-1
abundance: .
v_gene: TRBV9
d_gene: TRBD2
len: 15
CDR3nt: TGTGCCAGCAGCTCCGGACTAGCGGGGTATGATGAGCAGTTCTTC
CDR3aa: CASSSGLAGYDEQFF

j_gene: TRBJ2-1
abundance: .
v_gene: TRBV5-4
d_gene: TRBD2
len: 18
CDR3nt: TGTGCCAGCAGCTCCGGGACTAGCGGGGTGAGCTCCTACAATGAGCAGTTCTTC
CDR3aa: CASSSGTSGVSSYNEQFF

j_gene: TRBJ1-1
abundance: .
v_gene: TRBV9
d_gene: .
len: 13
CDR3nt: TGTGCCAGCAGCGCAGGGCTGAACACTGAAGCTTTCTTT
CDR3aa: CASSAGLNTEAFF

j_gene: TRBJ1-1
abundance: .
v_gene: TRBV11-2
d_gene: .
len: 17
CDR3nt: TGTGCCAGCAGCTTAGGCATGCGGGGGACACTCCACACTGAAGCTTTCTTT
CDR3aa: CASSLGMRGTLHTEAFF

j_gene: TRBJ2-7
abundance: .
v_gene: TRBV15
d_gene: TRBD1
len: 15
CDR3nt: TGTGCCACCAGCAGGTCCGGACAGGGGATCAACGAGCAGTACTTC
CDR3aa: CATSRSGQGINEQYF

j_gene: TRBJ2-7
abundance: few
v_gene: TRBV7-2
d_gene: .
len: 15
CDR3nt: TGTGCCAGCAGCTTAGTAACGACAGTCTCCTACGAGCAGTACTTC
CDR3aa: CASSLVTTVSYEQYF

j_gene: TRBJ2-4
abundance: .
v_gene: TRBV9
d_gene: .
len: 15
CDR3nt: TGTGCCAGCAGCGTTAAACAGGGCCCGGGGAACATTCAGTACTTC
CDR3aa: CASSVKQGPGNIQYF

j_gene: TRBJ1-1
abundance: once
v_gene: TRBV18
d_gene: .
len: 16
CDR3nt: TGTGCCAGCTCACCACGGCTCCAGGGATCCTATACTGAAGCTTTCTTT
CDR3aa: CASSPRLQGSYTEAFF

j_gene: TRBJ2-2
abundance: few
v_gene: TRBV7-9
d_gene: TRBD1
len: 14
CDR3nt: TGTGCCAGCCGCCGGACAGGGGCCACCGGGGAGCTGTTTTTT
CDR3aa: CASRRTGATGELFF